This TCR beta chain emerged from a study of T cell responses to AZD1222 COVID-19 vaccine. Findings of the study overall: Vaccine-related CD4 TCRs covered spike, predominating at 160-218 and 743-854. Females made up more of the donors, who were largely white British, and clonal diversity may have come out too low.

In regard to this clone: Its antigen is not known.

This table comes from immunoSEQ multiplex PCR, and its TCRdb copy is limited to in-frame clones, with some not included. Among approximately 180,000 clones listed, approximately 90% were seen once. The CDR3 extends over 15 amino acids. Per the germline V gene, CDR1 is MDHEN and CDR2 is SYDVKM. Trimming took off 4 bases at V and 6 bases at J, with 17 bases between the two ends. V is TRBV28 and J is TRBJ2-3, with D perhaps being TRBD1 or TRBD2 (5 bases each). Sequencing used peripheral blood, obtained on day 0 of AZD1222 vaccination. The receptor was isolated from an adult in good health. The chain's CDR3 is CASSSIGASQDTQYF. CDR3 DNA: TGTGCCAGCAGTTCAATCGGGGCTTCCCAGGATACGCAGTATTTT. Filled out from reference TRBV28 and TRBJ2-3, the complete variable domain reads DVKVTQSSRYLVKRTGEKVFLECVQDMDHENMFWYRQDPGLGLRLIYFSYDVKMKEKGDIPEGYSVSREKKERFSLILESASTNQTSMYLCASSSIGASQDTQYFGPGTRLTVL.